Following are 15 T cell receptor beta chains from one sample sequenced in a study of CD8+ T cells in alopecia areata. Sequencing relied on a cDNA template that was reverse transcribed from extracted RNA. Sequencing used immunoSEQ multiplex PCR; TCRdb keeps in-frame clones, though not all of them. The data hold about 190,000 clones, with roughly three fifths observed a single time. Specified treatment: oral pan-JAK inhibitor, 5-10 mg twice daily. This specimen was CD4+ T cells sorted from blood, taken at week 4, from a patient treated with tofacitinib. The receptors originated from a human donor with alopecia areata.

This clone showed up just a few times. The chain employs TRBV6-6 and TRBJ2-7; 7 nucleotides align to TRBD2. CDR3 size: 14 residues. V lost 8 bases and J lost 3; bases outside the gene matches: 10. The germline gives CDR1 MNHNY, CDR2 SVGAGI (reference sequence). CDR3 residues: CASAPGGSLYEQYF. CDR3 bases: TGTGCCAGCGCCCCTGGCGGGAGTCTCTACGAGCAGTACTTC.

The table lists this clone with a few counts. This chain joins TRBV4-3 and TRBJ2-5, with TRBD2 as a possible D gene (6 bases). Germline V gene sequence: CDR1 LGHNA, CDR2 YSLEER. V lost 0 bases and J 1 base, leaving 12 bases between the germline ends. The CDR3 extends over 16 amino acids. The CDR3 bases are TGCGCCAGCAGCCAAGAATTTGCGGGAACCCAAGAGACCCAGTACTTC. Encoded protein: CASSQEFAGTQETQYF.

The rearrangement joins TRBV27 to TRBJ2-5; 9 nucleotides align to TRBD1. Germline CDR1 is MNHEY and CDR2 is SMNVEV (reference sequence). CDR3 length: 16 amino acids. Trimming at V came to 0 bases and at J to 1 base, leaving 3 bases not matched to a gene. CDR3 protein: CASSLSGQGAQETQYF. CDR3 nucleotides: TGTGCCAGCAGTTTATCGGGACAGGGTGCCCAAGAGACCCAGTACTTC.

This rearrangement joins TRBV29-1 to TRBJ1-1; D uncertain. The V gene lost 6 bases and the J gene lost 10 bases, with 21 bases spanning the gap. In germline, CDR1 is SQVTM, CDR2 ANQGSEA. CDR3 length: 13 residues. CDR3 in DNA: TGCAGCGTCCACTTCGACTACGCCTCAGGAGCTTTCTTT. The encoded protein is CSVHFDYASGAFF.

The V call is TRBV7-3, the J call TRBJ2-6; D not certain. Trimming took 7 bases from V and 0 from J, leaving 10 bases between them. Germline V gene data show CDR1 as SGHTA and CDR2 as FQGTGA. The CDR3 has 15 amino acids. CDR3 in amino acids: CASTPVHSGANVLTF. The CDR3 DNA reads TGTGCCAGCACCCCCGTGCACTCTGGGGCCAACGTCCTGACTTTC.

This chain uses TRBV4-3 with TRBJ2-4; 8 bases are shared with TRBD2. There are 17 residues in the CDR3. Germline CDR1 and CDR2: LGHNA and YSLEER. The trim removed 0 bases at V and 5 bases at J, leaving 9 bases unmatched. CDR3 nucleotides: TGCGCCAGCAGCCAAGATGCAGTAGCGGGGTACCAAAACATTCAGTACTTC. This gives the protein CASSQDAVAGYQNIQYF.

About this clone itself: A much larger clone lies one base from this, so it may be a read error. Other DNA sequences of this sample code for an identical CDR3. This sequence joins TRBV7-9 and TRBJ2-5; D not resolved. Trimming left V 1 base short and J 4 bases short, with 4 bases between. This CDR3 contains 12 residues. Looked up from germline, CDR1 is SEHNR and CDR2 is FQNEAQ (reference sequence). The CDR3, as DNA: TGTGCCAGCAGCTTAGTAGGAGAGACCCAGTACTTC. Residues: CASSLVGETQYF.

The chain couples TRBV5-1 to TRBJ2-2, with no clear D. The CDR3 totals 13 residues. Germline V lookup: CDR1 SGHRS, CDR2 YFSETQ. V dropped 7 bases and J dropped 6 bases, with 13 bases sitting between them. The CDR3 coding sequence is TGCGCCAGCCGGCGCGATTCGGCCGGGGAGCTGTTTTTT. Amino acid sequence: CASRRDSAGELFF.

This clone was picked up a small number of times. The chain joins TRBV29-1 to TRBJ2-5; D possibly corresponds to TRBD2 (5 bases). The germline gives CDR1 SQVTM, CDR2 ANQGSEA. V was cut by 6 bases and J by 7 bases, with 12 bases left in between. This CDR3 contains 11 residues. Written as DNA, the CDR3 is TGCAGCGTCAGGCCGGCGGGGACCCAGTACTTC. Its protein product is CSVRPAGTQYF.

The J gene is TRBJ2-2, the V gene TRBV15, with D possibly TRBD1 on 6 matching bases. The length of the CDR3 is 14 residues. Germline V gene sequence: CDR1 LNHNV, CDR2 YYDKDF (reference sequence). V was trimmed by 3 bases and J by 1 base, leaving 6 bases between them. Written as DNA, the CDR3 is TGTGCCACCAGCAGGACAGGGAACACCGGGGAGCTGTTTTTT. Translating gives CATSRTGNTGELFF.

The rearrangement joins TRBV6-5 to TRBJ1-2, with TRBD1 matching 9 bases. This CDR3 has 15 amino acids. Germline V gene data show CDR1 as MNHEY and CDR2 as SVGAGI. Losses at the gene ends were 5 bases for V and 0 bases for J; bases not matched to a gene: 4. Written as DNA, the CDR3 is TGTGCCAGCAGTCGACAGGGGGTAGCTAACTATGGCTACACCTTC. It yields the protein CASSRQGVANYGYTF.

J is TRBJ2-3 and V is TRBV29-1, with 8 positions matching TRBD1. Per the germline V gene, CDR1 is SQVTM and CDR2 is ANQGSEA. The CDR3 has 16 amino acids. V gave up 1 base and J gave up 2 bases; unmatched junction bases: 8. In DNA, the CDR3 is TGCAGCGTTGAAGTTTGGACAGGGTCAAACACAGATACGCAGTATTTT. Residues: CSVEVWTGSNTDTQYF.

The rearrangement links TRBV5-1 to TRBJ2-7; the D gene could be TRBD1 or TRBD2 (5 bases each). The germline V gene has CDR1 SGHRS and CDR2 YFSETQ. Trimming stripped 5 bases from V and 4 bases from J, with 19 bases between. CDR3 length: 15 residues. The CDR3 loop is CASSLREGHSYEQYF. The CDR3 region has the DNA TGCGCCAGCAGTTTGAGGGAAGGACACTCTTACGAGCAGTACTTC.

V is TRBV9 and J is TRBJ2-2; D perhaps matches TRBD2 (6 bases). The CDR3 loop spans 16 amino acids. The germline gives CDR1 SGDLS, CDR2 YYNGEE. V was shortened by 4 bases and J by 0 bases, with 13 bases between the two germline ends. CDR3 protein: CASSIRTTANTGELFF. The CDR3, as DNA: TGTGCCAGCAGCATCCGGACTACCGCGAACACCGGGGAGCTGTTTTTT. The complete variable domain, with remaining parts taken from reference TRBV9 and TRBJ2-2, reads DSGVTQTPKHLITATGQRVTLRCSPRSGDLSVYWYQQSLDQGLQFLIQYYNGEERAKGNILERFSAQQFPDLHSELNLSSLELGDSALYFCASSIRTTANTGELFFGEGSRLTVL.

The CDR3 bases are TGTGCCAGCTCCCAGGGACTTGGGCAAAACATTCAGTACTTC. It encodes CASSQGLGQNIQYF. The chain uses TRBV18 and TRBJ2-4, with D possibly being TRBD2 (6 bases). The germline CDR1 and CDR2 sequences are KGHSH and LQKENI. CDR3 length: 14 residues. Deletions cut 6 bases from V and 5 bases from J, with 14 bases between.